This T cell receptor beta chain emerged from a study of CD8 T cells in Susac syndrome. About this clonotype: Its matching antigen is unknown.

The T cells that were sequenced for TCR beta were CD8+ and CD4+ cells from blood. TEMRA cells underwent FACS enrichment and CD8+ and CD4+ T cells underwent negative isolation. cDNA came from around 0.5 to 1 ug RNA primed by random hexamers. The CDR3 of TCR beta was amplified by immunoSEQ multiplex PCR across 54 Vbeta and 13 Jbeta. TCRdb redid the calling of the immunoSEQ multiplex PCR reads with MiXCR, one entry per CDR3 protein. The sample holds a few hundred thousand distinct CDR3 sequences, about 95% seen once. General study findings and limits: The number of individuals included in the study's TCR sequencing and HLA analysis was acknowledged as relatively small.

The CDR3 has 18 amino acids. CDR1 and CDR2 from the germline V gene are LGHNA and YNFKEQ. V lost 0 bases to trimming and J lost 1 base, with 16 bases between them. Sequences were obtained from CD4+ T cells from PBMCs. This chain connects TRBV4-2 to TRBJ2-1; either TRBD1 or TRBD2 may fit D (5 bases each). The clonotype was recovered from a human donor with multiple sclerosis. The CDR3 DNA reads as TGTGCCAGCAGCCAAGAGCCCGGGACCGCGCTATCCTACAATGAGCAGTTCTTC. This gives the protein CASSQEPGTALSYNEQFF.